These T cell receptor beta chains were read from a single sample in a study of T cells in Graves' hyperthyroidism and ophthalmopathy. A single record per CDR3 protein comes from TCRdb applying MiXCR to the multiplex PCR reads. Of about 46,000 distinct CDR3 sequences listed, around 48% are singletons. The sample comprised peripheral blood or thyroid tissue (not recorded which). The origin of the receptors is a woman in her fifties or sixties with Graves' hyperthyroidism. The CDR3 runs from the conserved cysteine through the conserved F or W. A D gene is named only where the DNA matches it firmly. Not all rows give a size; the values are once, few, many and, for expanded clones, a class.

CATSDGTKAFF | . | . | TRBJ1-1 | TRBV24-1
CSAVTSGTYEQYF | . | TRBD2 | TRBJ2-7 | TRBV20-1
CASSEWGGVTEAFF | many | . | TRBJ1-1 | TRBV6-1
CASSHLLLAGNYNEQFF | . | TRBD2 | TRBJ2-1 | TRBV6-2/TRBV6-3
CASSLTGGGTGELFF | . | . | TRBJ2-2 | TRBV7-3
CSARGGGLAALEQYF | many | . | TRBJ2-7 | TRBV20-1
CASSSGQAVSGNTIYF | many | TRBD1 | TRBJ1-3 | TRBV5-4
CASSSQGARRIMNTEAFF | . | TRBD1 | TRBJ1-1 | TRBV7-3
CSAKRPNTGQETQYF | . | . | TRBJ2-5 | TRBV20-1
CSARPTGTDSMNTEAFF | many | . | TRBJ1-1 | TRBV20-1
CASSLGTSRRGELFF | many | . | TRBJ2-2 | TRBV4-1
CAISGGQASTDTQYF | . | TRBD1 | TRBJ2-3 | TRBV10-3
CSARGRDRIDYGYTF | . | TRBD1 | TRBJ1-2 | TRBV20-1
CASSLETEGDGYTF | . | . | TRBJ1-2 | TRBV2
CASRSGTRSSYEQYF | many | . | TRBJ2-7 | TRBV6-2/TRBV6-3
CATSSNDPGNTEAFF | . | . | TRBJ1-1 | TRBV15
CSAMTSDPQETQYF | . | TRBD2 | TRBJ2-5 | TRBV20-1
CATSVASGTGANVLTF | medium-sized | . | TRBJ2-6 | TRBV24-1
CASRGDANYGYTF | once | . | TRBJ1-2 | TRBV2
CASSTGLNTEAFF | . | . | TRBJ1-1 | TRBV7-9
CASSYFGQGIDEQYF | . | TRBD1 | TRBJ2-7 | TRBV6-6
CASSSYYEQYF | . | . | TRBJ2-7 | TRBV5-1
CSAGAGTGELFF | . | TRBD2 | TRBJ2-2 | TRBV29-1
CSARGQGGNTGELFF | . | . | TRBJ2-2 | TRBV20-1
CASSPRVPFNTIYF | . | . | TRBJ1-3 | TRBV7-9
CSAQKLAAGANEQYF | many | TRBD2 | TRBJ2-7 | TRBV20-1
CASSLELSAGSLYGYTF | many | . | TRBJ1-2 | TRBV5-5
CATSEWGSGRSSYEQYF | many | . | TRBJ2-7 | TRBV24-1
CSAIAGTSGPSYEQYF | few | TRBD2 | TRBJ2-7 | TRBV20-1
CSVEGRDTGNTIYF | . | . | TRBJ1-3 | TRBV29-1
CASREPGQGAGGNTIYF | . | TRBD1 | TRBJ1-3 | TRBV5-1
CSARDPRTGPNQPQHF | many | TRBD1 | TRBJ1-5 | TRBV20-1
CASSGSFVGSPLHF | many | . | TRBJ1-6 | TRBV27
CASSLDSANSPLHF | many | . | TRBJ1-6 | TRBV11-3
CASSRGIAGEEQYF | once | TRBD2 | TRBJ2-7 | TRBV7-8
CSARDSDTGIDYGYTF | many | . | TRBJ1-2 | TRBV20-1
CSVKYQGGRPSEAFF | . | TRBD1 | TRBJ1-1 | TRBV29-1
CAITSPADGYTF | few | . | TRBJ1-2 | TRBV10-3
CASSLPTTGSGASYTF | . | TRBD1 | TRBJ1-2 | TRBV6-5
CASSGDGTGAIEQYF | many | TRBD1 | TRBJ2-7 | TRBV9
CSVAVGGSYEQYF | . | . | TRBJ2-7 | TRBV29-1